This passage covers 32 T cell receptor beta chains from one sample sequenced in a study of shared clonotypes between healthy human individuals. Repertoires were generated with immunoSEQ multiplex PCR, while TCRdb's copy carries only in-frame clones and drops some. The table lists some 2,000,000 clones, around 95% of them singletons, with around 0.13% in the top ten. Sequencing used naive CD4+ T cells sorted from blood. The subset denotes: CD45RA+ positively selected. The receptors shown here come from a man aged 18 to 30 in good health.

This chain links TRBV7-9 with TRBJ2-6, with D possibly matching TRBD1 (5 bases). The V end lost 2 bases, the J end lost 1 base, and 12 bases lay between the germline ends. Per the germline V gene, CDR1 is SEHNR and CDR2 is FQNEAQ (reference sequence). This CDR3 spans 17 amino acids. The CDR3 region is CASSLNAGRSGANVLTF. The CDR3 nucleotides read TGTGCCAGCAGCTTAAATGCAGGGCGGTCTGGGGCCAACGTCCTGACTTTC.

This clone was observed once. J is TRBJ2-3 and V is TRBV11-1, with TRBD2 as a possible D gene (5 bases). The V gene's germline CDR1 is SGHAT and CDR2 FQDESV (reference sequence). Trimming left V 0 bases short and J 0 bases short, with 16 bases between. The CDR3 runs 18 residues. The DNA for the CDR3 is TGTGCCAGCAGCTTAGCGGGTGATCTGGGAGCTAGCACAGATACGCAGTATTTT. Translation: CASSLAGDLGASTDTQYF.

The V and J genes are TRBV10-3 and TRBJ2-5, with TRBD2 matching 10 bases. V lost 8 bases to trimming and J lost 3 bases; unmatched junction nucleotides: 0. Germline V CDR1 and CDR2: ENHRY, SYGVKD. This CDR3 has 12 amino acids. Here the CDR3 DNA reads TGTGCCATCGGACTAGCGGAAGAGACCCAGTACTTC. Its protein is CAIGLAEETQYF.

The chain combines TRBV30 with TRBJ2-3, with 11 bases that match TRBD2. Trimming cost V 3 bases and J 0 bases; bases outside gene matches: 5. There are 16 residues in the CDR3. Per the germline V gene, CDR1 is GTSNPN and CDR2 is SVGIG (reference sequence). The DNA for the CDR3 is TGTGCCTGGAGCGCCCGACTAGCGGGGAGCACAGATACGCAGTATTTT. Amino acids: CAWSARLAGSTDTQYF.

This clone was detected only once. This sequence joins TRBV30 and TRBJ2-6; D is undetermined. V gave up 5 bases and J gave up 0 bases, with 11 bases separating them. CDR3 size: 15 residues. Germline-derived CDR1 and CDR2 are GTSNPN and SVGIG (reference sequence). The CDR3 sequence is CAWGRGISGANVLTF. DNA of the CDR3: TGTGCCTGGGGAAGAGGCATCTCTGGGGCCAACGTCCTGACTTTC.

The J gene is TRBJ2-4, the V gene TRBV7-2; 8 bases map to TRBD1. Germline CDR1 and CDR2: SGHTA and FQGNSA. J lost 1 base, V lost 1 base, and 12 bases had no gene match. The CDR3 length is 19 residues. The CDR3 coding sequence is TGTGCCAGCAGCTTAGAAGTGGGCCAGGGGGCGCGGGCCAAAAACATTCAGTACTTC. Its protein is CASSLEVGQGARAKNIQYF.

V usage is TRBV6-5 and J usage is TRBJ1-2; the match to TRBD1 covers 8 bases. Unmatched junction bases numbered 14, after V lost 6 bases and J lost 8 bases. CDR3 size: 15 residues. The germline CDR1 and CDR2 sequences are MNHEY and SVGAGI. CDR3 sequence (DNA): TGTGCCAGCAGACAGACAGGGGATGGTTTCGGGGGCTACACCTTC. This codes for CASRQTGDGFGGYTF.

V gene TRBV7-2 combines with J gene TRBJ1-1; D is unresolved. Germline CDR1 is SGHTA and CDR2 is FQGNSA. The CDR3 totals 14 residues. V was pared by 0 bases and J by 1 base, with 6 bases between. For the CDR3, the DNA is TGTGCCAGCAGCTTAGCCCCCCAGAACACTGAAGCTTTCTTT. Translating it yields CASSLAPQNTEAFF. The whole variable domain, filled in from reference TRBV7-2 and TRBJ1-1, reads GAGVSQSPSNKVTEKGKDVELRCDPISGHTALYWYRQSLGQGLEFLIYFQGNSAPDKSGLPSDRFSAERTGGSVSTLTIQRTQQEDSAVYLCASSLAPQNTEAFFGQGTRLTVV.

This clone was counted a single time. V gene TRBV5-1 combines with J gene TRBJ1-6; TRBD1 agrees at 7 bases. V dropped 2 bases and J dropped 7; count of bases not matched to a gene: 3. This CDR3 region has 14 residues. CDR1 and CDR2 (germline): SGHRS, YFSETQ. CDR3 protein: CASSFPGQNSPLHF. The CDR3 nucleotides are TGCGCCAGCAGCTTCCCGGGACAGAATTCACCCCTCCACTTT.

This sequence joins TRBV15 and TRBJ2-5, with 7 bases fitting TRBD2. V dropped 5 bases and J dropped 2; count of bases not matched to a gene: 5. Germline CDR1 is LNHNV and CDR2 is YYDKDF (reference sequence). The CDR3 spans 14 residues. CDR3 sequence reads: CATSPLAVQETQYF. The CDR3 DNA sequence: TGTGCCACCAGCCCTCTAGCGGTTCAAGAGACCCAGTACTTC.

This chain uses TRBV5-1 with TRBJ2-7; TRBD1 matches at 7 bases. Germline V gene data show CDR1 as SGHRS and CDR2 as YFSETQ. The ends lost 0 bases at V and 3 bases at J; junction bases unmatched: 6. This CDR3 comprises 15 residues. The CDR3 loop reads CASSLEGTVLYEQYF. CDR3 DNA sequence: TGCGCCAGCAGCTTGGAAGGGACAGTCCTCTACGAGCAGTACTTC.

The genes are TRBV5-6 and TRBJ2-7, with D possibly being TRBD1 or TRBD2 (5 bases each). CDR3 length: 14 amino acids. With 4 bases removed from V and 5 bases from J, the gap between germline ends came to 16 bases. Germline V CDR1 and CDR2: SGHDT, YYEEEE. CDR3 region: CASSIGTSGHEQYF. The CDR3 DNA follows: TGTGCCAGCAGCATCGGGACCTCTGGGCACGAGCAGTACTTC.

V is TRBV5-1 and J is TRBJ1-6; unclear D gene. The CDR3 runs to 14 residues. CDR1 is SGHRS and CDR2 is YFSETQ in the germline V gene. The germline V and J ends were trimmed by 0 bases and 8 bases, with 9 bases remaining between them. This chain's CDR3 is CASSLEGPYSPLHF. The DNA of the CDR3 is TGCGCCAGCAGCTTGGAAGGACCTTATTCACCCCTCCACTTT.

This rearrangement joins TRBV2 to TRBJ2-7, with D tentatively TRBD2 (7 bases). The CDR3 contains 16 residues. Germline V gives CDR1 SNHLY, CDR2 FYNNEI. Trimming removed 3 bases from V and 5 bases from J, with 20 bases in between. CDR3 bases: TGTGCCAGCAGTGAGGGGGGGCTGCGGGCCCTCCACGAGCAGTACTTC. Translation: CASSEGGLRALHEQYF.

Only one count was recorded for this clone. V and J are TRBV28 and TRBJ1-2, with 9 bases fitting TRBD1. This CDR3 is 16 amino acids long. Germline CDR1 reads MDHEN; CDR2 reads SYDVKM. The V and J ends lost 5 bases and 4 bases, in that order; junction bases with no gene match: 11. CDR3 bases: TGTGCCAGCAGTCGTCGCTACAGGGGGCGCGTCTATGGCTACACCTTC. Amino acid sequence: CASSRRYRGRVYGYTF.

J is TRBJ2-7 and V is TRBV5-1; TRBD1 matches at 8 bases. There are 17 residues in the CDR3. Per germline, CDR1 SGHRS and CDR2 YFSETQ. Unmatched junction bases numbered 13, after V lost 0 bases and J lost 5 bases. CDR3 nucleotide sequence: TGCGCCAGCAGCTTGGTCCCCTTTCCGGGACAGGCGGACGAGCAGTACTTC. Translating gives CASSLVPFPGQADEQYF.

This clone is a singleton in its sample. The chain combines TRBV30 with TRBJ2-7; the D call may be TRBD1 or TRBD2 (5 bases each). With 2 bases removed from V and 4 bases from J, the gap between germline ends came to 15 bases. This CDR3 comprises 14 residues. CDR1 and CDR2 from the germline V gene are GTSNPN and SVGIG (reference sequence). The CDR3, as DNA: TGTGCCTGGAGTCTTGGGGTTGGGGGATACGAGCAGTACTTC. Translation gives CAWSLGVGGYEQYF.

The chain links TRBV7-2 to TRBJ2-1; TRBD2 agrees at 12 bases. Germline CDR1 SGHTA, CDR2 FQGNSA. The CDR3 is 19 residues long. The V segment lost 1 base and the J segment 0 bases; nucleotides outside the gene matches: 7. The CDR3 spells CASSLVRLAGGSSYNEQFF. The CDR3 nucleotides are TGTGCCAGCAGCTTAGTTCGTCTAGCGGGAGGGAGCTCCTACAATGAGCAGTTCTTC.

This chain uses TRBV30 with TRBJ2-3; D might be TRBD2 (6 bases). Germline CDR1 is GTSNPN and CDR2 is SVGIG (reference sequence). The CDR3 spans 15 residues. Trimming took off 3 bases at V and 0 bases at J, with 13 bases between the two ends. The CDR3 sequence: CAWSRTGLSTDTQYF. As DNA, the CDR3 is TGTGCCTGGAGCCGTACGGGACTGAGCACAGATACGCAGTATTTT. Variable domain in full (rest from reference TRBV30 and TRBJ2-3): SQTIHQWPATLVQPVGSPLSLECTVEGTSNPNLYWYRQAAGRGLQLLFYSVGIGQISSEVPQNLSASRPQDRQFILSSKKLLLSDSGFYLCAWSRTGLSTDTQYFGPGTRLTVL.

This chain links TRBV5-1 with TRBJ2-7; TRBD2 matches 12 bases. Germline assignment: CDR1 SGHRS and CDR2 YFSETQ. Germline trimming cut 0 bases from V and 0 bases from J; bases unmatched to any gene: 7. This CDR3 contains 18 residues. The chain's CDR3 is CASSLGGTSGSFSYEQYF. In DNA form, the CDR3 reads TGCGCCAGCAGCTTGGGGGGGACTAGCGGGTCATTCTCCTACGAGCAGTACTTC.

The chain joins TRBV6-5 to TRBJ1-5, with 8 bases fitting TRBD1. Germline V lookup: CDR1 MNHEY, CDR2 SVGAGI. The CDR3 consists of 15 residues. The V segment lost 6 bases and the J segment 2 bases; nucleotides outside the gene matches: 6. The CDR3 nucleotides are TGTGCCAGCAGCTTGACAGGGGATGGCAATCAGCCCCAGCATTTT. Amino acid sequence: CASSLTGDGNQPQHF.

The V call is TRBV6-5, the J call TRBJ1-1, with TRBD1 matching 8 bases. The CDR3 is 14 amino acids. Losses at the gene ends were 4 bases for V and 5 bases for J; bases not matched to a gene: 6. In germline, CDR1 is MNHEY, CDR2 SVGAGI. CDR3: CASSLPGGRTEAFF. The CDR3 nucleotides read TGTGCCAGCAGTTTGCCAGGGGGCAGAACTGAAGCTTTCTTT.

This clone has just one count. V and J are TRBV5-1 and TRBJ1-6, with D uncertain. The CDR3 contains 15 residues. Germline CDR1 reads SGHRS; CDR2 reads YFSETQ. V lost 4 bases, J lost 10 bases, and 18 bases lay in between. The CDR3 region is CASSGGEVTRSPLHF. CDR3 nucleotides: TGCGCCAGCAGCGGAGGAGAAGTAACTAGATCACCCCTCCACTTT.

This clone has only one observation. The V and J genes are TRBV6-1 and TRBJ1-4, with no clear D. The CDR3 is 14 residues long. Germline CDR1 MNHNS, CDR2 SASEGT. V was clipped by 7 bases and J by 0 bases, with 9 bases between them. CDR3 sequence: CASNYPATNEKLFF. CDR3 sequence (DNA): TGTGCCAGCAACTATCCAGCAACTAATGAAAAACTGTTTTTT.

The gene calls are TRBV28 and TRBJ2-2, with a possible D match to TRBD2 (6 bases). The CDR3 extends over 13 amino acids. V gave up 10 bases and J gave up 2 bases, with 11 bases separating them. The V gene's germline CDR1 is MDHEN and CDR2 SYDVKM. The DNA for the CDR3 is TGTGCCACCCGGGGGACTAACACCGGGGAGCTGTTTTTT. Translation gives CATRGTNTGELFF. The full variable domain, with the rest looked up from reference TRBV28 and TRBJ2-2, is DVKVTQSSRYLVKRTGEKVFLECVQDMDHENMFWYRQDPGLGLRLIYFSYDVKMKEKGDIPEGYSVSREKKERFSLILESASTNQTSMYLCATRGTNTGELFFGEGSRLTVL.

The chain couples TRBV7-8 to TRBJ2-3, with a possible D match to TRBD2 (6 bases). The V gene's germline CDR1 is SGHVS and CDR2 FQNEAQ. V shed 5 bases and J shed 1 base, with 10 bases lying between them. The CDR3 spans 14 residues. CDR3 sequence reads: CASSRRERTDTQYF. The CDR3 nucleotides are TGTGCCAGCAGCCGGAGGGAGCGCACAGATACGCAGTATTTT.

The chain has TRBV6-5 and TRBJ2-7; 9 nucleotides align to TRBD2. J was trimmed by 5 bases and V by 5 bases; bases with no gene match: 7. Germline V gene lookup returns CDR1 MNHEY and CDR2 SVGAGI. The CDR3 runs to 14 residues. Here the CDR3 reads CASSRTSVYNEQYF. For the CDR3, the DNA is TGTGCCAGCAGTAGGACTAGCGTATATAACGAGCAGTACTTC.

The chain links TRBV5-1 to TRBJ2-1; TRBD1 aligns across 9 bases. Germline CDR1 is SGHRS and CDR2 is YFSETQ. The CDR3 is 16 amino acids. Trimming removed 2 bases from V and 1 base from J; junction bases left unmatched: 4. The CDR3 bases are TGCGCCAGCAGCTTCTCCGGGACAGGGTCCTACAATGAGCAGTTCTTC. Translation gives CASSFSGTGSYNEQFF.

This chain joins TRBV6-5 and TRBJ1-2; 7 positions agree with TRBD1. Germline V gene sequence: CDR1 MNHEY, CDR2 SVGAGI. J lost 3 bases, V lost 8 bases, and 0 bases had no gene match. The CDR3 spans 11 residues. CDR3 sequence reads: CASGTDYGYTF. The CDR3 nucleotides read TGTGCCAGCGGGACAGACTATGGCTACACCTTC.

This chain links TRBV29-1 with TRBJ1-2; D gene ambiguous. The CDR3 has 13 residues. Germline V gene lookup returns CDR1 SQVTM and CDR2 ANQGSEA. The V end lost 2 bases, the J end lost 4 bases, and 11 bases lay between the germline ends. The chain's CDR3 is CSVEWAAIYGYTF. In DNA, the CDR3 is TGCAGCGTTGAATGGGCAGCAATCTATGGCTACACCTTC.

The chain combines TRBV18 with TRBJ2-7, with 9 bases aligning to TRBD1. The CDR3 covers 17 residues. Germline values: CDR1 KGHSH, CDR2 LQKENI. J lost 3 bases, V lost 3 bases, and 12 bases had no gene match. CDR3 coding DNA: TGTGCCAGCTCACCGTTATCTCAGACAGGGGGAAACTACGAGCAGTACTTC. Its translation is CASSPLSQTGGNYEQYF. Supplemented by reference TRBV18 and TRBJ2-7, the full variable domain reads NAGVMQNPRHLVRRRGQEARLRCSPMKGHSHVYWYRQLPEEGLKFMVYLQKENIIDESGMPKERFSAEFPKEGPSILRIQQVVRGDSAAYFCASSPLSQTGGNYEQYFGPGTRLTVT.

V gene TRBV5-1 combines with J gene TRBJ1-6, with D maybe TRBD1 (5 bases). Trimming removed 0 bases at V and 5 bases at J, with 9 bases between. Germline values: CDR1 SGHRS, CDR2 YFSETQ. There are 15 residues in the CDR3. This chain's CDR3 is CASSLGRDHNSPLHF. CDR3 bases: TGCGCCAGCAGCTTGGGCAGGGACCATAATTCACCCCTCCACTTT.